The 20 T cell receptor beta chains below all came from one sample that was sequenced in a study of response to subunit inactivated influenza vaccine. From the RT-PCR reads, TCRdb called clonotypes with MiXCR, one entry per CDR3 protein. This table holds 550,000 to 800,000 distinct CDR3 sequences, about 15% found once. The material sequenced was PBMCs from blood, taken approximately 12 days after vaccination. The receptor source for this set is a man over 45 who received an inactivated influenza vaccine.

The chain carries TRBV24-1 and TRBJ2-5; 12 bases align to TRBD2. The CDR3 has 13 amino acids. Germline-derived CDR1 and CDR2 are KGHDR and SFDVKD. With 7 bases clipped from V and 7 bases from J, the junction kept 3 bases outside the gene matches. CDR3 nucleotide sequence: TGTGCCACCAGAAAACTAGCGGGAGGGACCCAGTACTTC. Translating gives CATRKLAGGTQYF.

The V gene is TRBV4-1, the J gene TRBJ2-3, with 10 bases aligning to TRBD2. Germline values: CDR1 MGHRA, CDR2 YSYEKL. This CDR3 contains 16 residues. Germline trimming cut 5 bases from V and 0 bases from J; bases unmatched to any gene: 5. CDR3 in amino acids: CASSYRLAGSTDTQYF. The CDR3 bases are TGCGCCAGCAGCTATAGACTAGCGGGCAGCACAGATACGCAGTATTTT.

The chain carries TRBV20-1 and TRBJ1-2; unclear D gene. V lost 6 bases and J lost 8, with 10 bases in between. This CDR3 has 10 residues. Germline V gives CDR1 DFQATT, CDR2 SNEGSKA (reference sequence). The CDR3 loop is CSANQDGYTF. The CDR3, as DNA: TGCAGTGCCAACCAGGACGGCTACACCTTC.

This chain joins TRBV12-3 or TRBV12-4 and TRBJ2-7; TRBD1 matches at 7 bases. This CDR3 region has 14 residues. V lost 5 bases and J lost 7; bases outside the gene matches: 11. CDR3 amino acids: CASSPRRDSLEQYF. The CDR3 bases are TGTGCCAGCAGTCCACGAAGGGACAGCCTGGAGCAGTACTTC.

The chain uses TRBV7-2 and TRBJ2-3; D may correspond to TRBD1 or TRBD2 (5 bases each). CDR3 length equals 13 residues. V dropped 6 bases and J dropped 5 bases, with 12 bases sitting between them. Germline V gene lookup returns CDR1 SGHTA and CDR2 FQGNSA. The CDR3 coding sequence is TGTGCCAGCAGACTAGTAGGGGTAGATACGCAGTATTTT. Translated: CASRLVGVDTQYF.

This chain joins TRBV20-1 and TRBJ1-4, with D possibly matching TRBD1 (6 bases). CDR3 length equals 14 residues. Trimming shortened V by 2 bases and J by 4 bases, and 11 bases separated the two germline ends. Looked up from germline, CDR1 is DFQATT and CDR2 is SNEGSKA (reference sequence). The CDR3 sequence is CSARRGASNEKLFF. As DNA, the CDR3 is TGCAGTGCTAGAAGGGGGGCGAGTAATGAAAAACTGTTTTTT.

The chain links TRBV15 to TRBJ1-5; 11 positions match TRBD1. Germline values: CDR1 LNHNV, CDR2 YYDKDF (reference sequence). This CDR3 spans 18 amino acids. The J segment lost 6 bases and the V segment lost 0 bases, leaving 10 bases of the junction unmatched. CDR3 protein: CATSRDPWTGGRGQPQHF. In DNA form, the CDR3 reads TGTGCCACCAGCAGAGATCCGTGGACAGGGGGCAGGGGTCAGCCCCAGCATTTT.

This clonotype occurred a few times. The CDR3 bases are TGTGCCAGCGAATTTGAGACACGGCTGACTAATGAGCAGTTCTTC. Translation gives CASEFETRLTNEQFF. The J gene is TRBJ2-1, the V gene TRBV12-3 or TRBV12-4, with unresolved D. This CDR3 has 15 amino acids. V lost 8 bases and J lost 7, with 21 bases in between.

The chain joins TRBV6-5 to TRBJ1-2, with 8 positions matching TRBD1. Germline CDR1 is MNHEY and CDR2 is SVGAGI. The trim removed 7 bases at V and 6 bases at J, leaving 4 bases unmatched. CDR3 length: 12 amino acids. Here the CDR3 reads CASTQGANGYTF. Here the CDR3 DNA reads TGTGCCAGCACCCAGGGGGCCAATGGCTACACCTTC.

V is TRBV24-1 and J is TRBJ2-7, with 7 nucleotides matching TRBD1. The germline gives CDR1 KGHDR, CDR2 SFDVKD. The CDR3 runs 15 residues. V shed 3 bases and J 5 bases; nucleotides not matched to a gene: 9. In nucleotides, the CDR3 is TGTGCCACCAGTGATACCCGGGACAGCACCCACGAGCAGTACTTC. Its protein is CATSDTRDSTHEQYF.

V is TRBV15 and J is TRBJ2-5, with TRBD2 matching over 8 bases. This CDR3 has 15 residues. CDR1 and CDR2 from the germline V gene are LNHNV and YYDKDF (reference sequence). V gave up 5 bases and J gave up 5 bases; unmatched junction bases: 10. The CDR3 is CATSPPPPGGETQYF. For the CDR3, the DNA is TGTGCCACCAGCCCCCCGCCCCCGGGGGGGGAGACCCAGTACTTC.

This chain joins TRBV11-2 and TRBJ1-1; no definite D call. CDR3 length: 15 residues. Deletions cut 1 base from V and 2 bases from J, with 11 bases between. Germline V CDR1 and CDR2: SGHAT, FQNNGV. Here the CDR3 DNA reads TGTGCCAGCAGCTTAGGTTTAGGGAGAAACACTGAAGCTTTCTTT. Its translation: CASSLGLGRNTEAFF.

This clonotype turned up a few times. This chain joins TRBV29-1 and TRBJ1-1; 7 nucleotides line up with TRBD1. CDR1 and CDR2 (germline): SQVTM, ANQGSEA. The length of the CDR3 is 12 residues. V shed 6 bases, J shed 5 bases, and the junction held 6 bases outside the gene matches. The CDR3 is CSVDRRETEAFF. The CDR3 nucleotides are TGCAGCGTGGACAGGCGTGAGACTGAAGCTTTCTTT.

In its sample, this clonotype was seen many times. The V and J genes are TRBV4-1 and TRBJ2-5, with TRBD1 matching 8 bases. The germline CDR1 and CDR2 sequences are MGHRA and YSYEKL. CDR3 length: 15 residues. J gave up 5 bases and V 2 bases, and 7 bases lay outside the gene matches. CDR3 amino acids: CASSQPDRGQETQYF. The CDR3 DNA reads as TGCGCCAGCAGCCAACCCGACAGGGGCCAGGAGACCCAGTACTTC.

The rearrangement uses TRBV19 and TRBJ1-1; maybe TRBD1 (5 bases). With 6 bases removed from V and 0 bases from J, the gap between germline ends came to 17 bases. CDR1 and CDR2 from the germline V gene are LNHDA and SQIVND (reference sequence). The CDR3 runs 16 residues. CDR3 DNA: TGTGCCAGTAGCCCCGGGGCCTCCAGGCTGAACACTGAAGCTTTCTTT. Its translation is CASSPGASRLNTEAFF.

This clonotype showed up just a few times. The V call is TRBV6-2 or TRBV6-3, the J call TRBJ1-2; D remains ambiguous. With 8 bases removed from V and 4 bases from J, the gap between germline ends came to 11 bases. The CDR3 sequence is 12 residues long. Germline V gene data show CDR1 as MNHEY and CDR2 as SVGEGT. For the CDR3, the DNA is TGTGCCAGCGGGCAGACAATCTATGGCTACACCTTC. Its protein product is CASGQTIYGYTF.

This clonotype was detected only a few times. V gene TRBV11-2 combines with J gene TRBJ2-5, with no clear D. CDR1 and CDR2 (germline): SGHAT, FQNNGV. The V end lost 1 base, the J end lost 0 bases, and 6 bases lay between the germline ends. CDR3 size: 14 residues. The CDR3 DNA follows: TGTGCCAGCAGCTTAGTTGTGAACCAAGAGACCCAGTACTTC. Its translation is CASSLVVNQETQYF. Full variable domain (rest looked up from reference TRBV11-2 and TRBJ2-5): EAGVAQSPRYKIIEKRQSVAFWCNPISGHATLYWYQQILGQGPKLLIQFQNNGVVDDSQLPKDRFSAERLKGVDSTLKIQPAKLEDSAVYLCASSLVVNQETQYFGPGTRLLVL.

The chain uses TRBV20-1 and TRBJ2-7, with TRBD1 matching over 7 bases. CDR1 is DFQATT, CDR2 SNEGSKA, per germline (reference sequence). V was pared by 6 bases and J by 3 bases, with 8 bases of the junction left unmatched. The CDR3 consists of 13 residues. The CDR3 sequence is CSAARTGGYEQYF. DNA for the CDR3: TGCAGTGCCGCACGGACAGGAGGCTACGAGCAGTACTTC.

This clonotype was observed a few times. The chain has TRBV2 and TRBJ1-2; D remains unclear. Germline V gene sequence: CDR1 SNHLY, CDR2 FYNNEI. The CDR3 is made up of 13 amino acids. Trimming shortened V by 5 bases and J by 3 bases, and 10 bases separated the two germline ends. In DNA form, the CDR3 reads TGTGCCAGCAGTAATCTGAGACACTATGGCTACACCTTC. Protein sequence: CASSNLRHYGYTF.

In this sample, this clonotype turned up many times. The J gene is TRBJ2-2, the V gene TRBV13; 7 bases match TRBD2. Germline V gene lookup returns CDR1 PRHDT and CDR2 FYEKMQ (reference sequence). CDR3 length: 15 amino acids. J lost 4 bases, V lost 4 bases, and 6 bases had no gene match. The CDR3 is CASSSRTRRTGELFF. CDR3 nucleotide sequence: TGTGCCAGCAGCTCCAGGACTAGACGCACCGGGGAGCTGTTTTTT.